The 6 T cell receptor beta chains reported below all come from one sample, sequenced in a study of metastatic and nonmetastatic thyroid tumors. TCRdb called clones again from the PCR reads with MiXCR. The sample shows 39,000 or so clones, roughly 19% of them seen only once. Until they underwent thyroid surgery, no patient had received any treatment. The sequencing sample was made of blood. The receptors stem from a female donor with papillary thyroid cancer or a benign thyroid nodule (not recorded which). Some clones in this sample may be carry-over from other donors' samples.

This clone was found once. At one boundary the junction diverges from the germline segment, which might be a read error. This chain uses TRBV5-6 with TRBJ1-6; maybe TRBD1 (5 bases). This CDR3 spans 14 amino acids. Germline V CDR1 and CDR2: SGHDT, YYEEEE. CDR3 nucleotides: TGTGCCAGCAGCTTGGCCGTTGGGGGATCACTCCTCCACTTT. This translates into CASSLAVGGSLLHF.

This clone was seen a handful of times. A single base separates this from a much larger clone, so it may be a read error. The CDR3 reads CASSDSGRVPETQYF. CDR3 DNA: TGTGCCAGCAGTGACTCCGGGCGGGTTCCGGAGACCCAGTACTTC. The rearrangement joins TRBV2 to TRBJ2-5, with D perhaps TRBD2 (5 bases). V shed 3 bases and J shed 5 bases, with 16 bases lying between them. The CDR3 runs 15 residues. Germline V gives CDR1 SNHLY, CDR2 FYNNEI. Supplemented by reference TRBV2 and TRBJ2-5, the full variable domain reads EPEVTQTPSHQVTQMGQEVILRCVPISNHLYFYWYRQILGQKVEFLVSFYNNEISEKSEIFDDQFSVERPDGSNFTLKIRSTKLEDSAMYFCASSDSGRVPETQYFGPGTRLLVL.

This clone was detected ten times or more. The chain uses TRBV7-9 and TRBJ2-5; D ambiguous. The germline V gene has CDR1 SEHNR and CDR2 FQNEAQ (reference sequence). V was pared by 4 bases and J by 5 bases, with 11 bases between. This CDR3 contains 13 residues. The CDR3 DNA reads TGTGCCAGCAGCTCCGGAAGGTTGGAGACCCAGTACTTC. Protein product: CASSSGRLETQYF.

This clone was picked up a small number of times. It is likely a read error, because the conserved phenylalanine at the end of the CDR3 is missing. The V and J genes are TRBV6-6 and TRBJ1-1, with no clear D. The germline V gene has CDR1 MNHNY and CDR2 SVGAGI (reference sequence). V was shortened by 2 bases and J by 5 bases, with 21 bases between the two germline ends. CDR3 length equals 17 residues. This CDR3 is CASSYSLYSLERTEAFL. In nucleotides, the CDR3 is TGTGCCAGCAGTTACAGTTTGTACAGCCTTGAAAGGACTGAAGCTTTCCTT.

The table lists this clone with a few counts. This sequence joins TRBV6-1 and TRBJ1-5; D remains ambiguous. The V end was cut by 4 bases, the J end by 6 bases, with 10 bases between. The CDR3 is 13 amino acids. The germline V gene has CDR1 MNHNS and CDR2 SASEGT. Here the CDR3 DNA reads TGTGCCAGCAGTGTTGACCGCGGTCAGCCCCAGCATTTT. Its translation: CASSVDRGQPQHF.

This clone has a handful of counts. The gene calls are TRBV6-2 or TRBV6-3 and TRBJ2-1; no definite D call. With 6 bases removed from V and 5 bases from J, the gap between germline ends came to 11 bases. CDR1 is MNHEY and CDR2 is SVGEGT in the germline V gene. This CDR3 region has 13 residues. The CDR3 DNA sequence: TGTGCCAGCAGGTCCGGACCCAACAATGAGCAGTTCTTC. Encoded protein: CASRSGPNNEQFF.